One sample yielded the 4 T cell receptor beta chains listed below, sequenced in a study of T cell changes during pregnancy in multiple sclerosis. Libraries were prepared by immunoSEQ multiplex PCR; TCRdb keeps only in-frame clonotypes and omits some of them. The sample has about 75,000 clones; approximately 95% are singletons. The sample consisted of CD4+ T cells from peripheral blood mononuclear cells, taken after pregnancy. Receptors were obtained from a female donor with multiple sclerosis, enrolled in a pregnancy study.

The chain combines TRBV2 with TRBJ2-7; 8 bases align to TRBD2. The CDR3 is 13 amino acids. Trimming at V came to 7 bases and at J to 4 bases, leaving 6 bases not matched to a gene. The germline V gene encodes CDR1 SNHLY and CDR2 FYNNEI. DNA of the CDR3: TGTGCCAGCATGGGAGCGGGAGAATACGAGCAGTACTTC. Translated, it gives CASMGAGEYEQYF. Together with reference TRBV2 and TRBJ2-7, the CDR3 gives the full variable domain: EPEVTQTPSHQVTQMGQEVILRCVPISNHLYFYWYRQILGQKVEFLVSFYNNEISEKSEIFDDQFSVERPDGSNFTLKIRSTKLEDSAMYFCASMGAGEYEQYFGPGTRLTVT.

The chain employs TRBV25-1 and TRBJ1-1; tentative D call: TRBD1 (5 bases). Germline V gene sequence: CDR1 MGHDK, CDR2 SYGVNS. This CDR3 is built from 16 residues. V dropped 4 bases and J dropped 5 bases, with 20 bases sitting between them. The CDR3 sequence is CASSGRVGRGRTEAFF. CDR3 DNA sequence: TGTGCCAGCAGTGGCCGAGTCGGGAGGGGCAGGACTGAAGCTTTCTTT. The full variable domain, completed using reference TRBV25-1 and TRBJ1-1, is EADIYQTPRYLVIGTGKKITLECSQTMGHDKMYWYQQDPGMELHLIHYSYGVNSTEKGDLSSESTVSRIRTEHFPLTLESARPSHTSQYLCASSGRVGRGRTEAFFGQGTRLTVV.

This clone has only one observation. Additional DNA sequences in this sample encode the identical CDR3. The rearrangement joins TRBV10-3 to TRBJ1-2; D gene ambiguous. The V and J ends lost 6 bases and 8 bases respectively, with 19 bases between them. Looked up from germline, CDR1 is ENHRY and CDR2 is SYGVKD. The CDR3 spans 14 residues. CDR3 nucleotide sequence: TGTGCCATCAGCGACACCATTAGAAGCTACGGCTACACCTTC. Amino acids: CAISDTIRSYGYTF.

The chain carries TRBV28 and TRBJ1-1; D is undetermined. The germline V gene has CDR1 MDHEN and CDR2 SYDVKM. V was trimmed by 3 bases and J by 0 bases, leaving 5 bases between them. CDR3 length: 13 amino acids. CDR3 DNA sequence: TGTGCCAGCAGTTTGGCCGTGAACACTGAAGCTTTCTTT. The encoded protein is CASSLAVNTEAFF.